This is a list of T cell receptor beta chains from one sample in a study of naive and memory T cell subsets. TCRdb redid the calling of the 5' RACE reads with MiXCR, one entry per CDR3 protein. The sample consists of 45,000 to 55,000 distinct CDR3 sequences, about 4.8% of them appearing once. Every receptor here comes from a female donor in good health. Each CDR3 is given with its conserved first and last residue. The D gene is left open where the match is weak. Not all rows give a size; the values are once, few, many and, for expanded clones, a class.

v_gene	d_gene	abundance	j_gene	CDR3nt	CDR3aa
TRBV4-3	TRBD2	many	TRBJ2-1	TGCGCCAGCAGCCCCGACGGGGGGTCTAATGAGCAGTTCTTC	CASSPDGGSNEQFF
TRBV27	TRBD2	many	TRBJ2-1	TGTGCCAGCAGTTTAGCCCCACCAAGACTAGCGGGAGCCTATGAGCAGTTCTTC	CASSLAPPRLAGAYEQFF
TRBV7-2	TRBD1	many	TRBJ2-7	TGTGCCAGCAGCTCAAGGGACAGGGGGCTCTACGAGCAGTACTTC	CASSSRDRGLYEQYF
TRBV5-1	TRBD2	many	TRBJ2-2	TGCGCCAGCAGCTCCGGGACTAGCACCGGGGAGCTGTTTTTT	CASSSGTSTGELFF
TRBV28	TRBD1	many	TRBJ1-4	TGTGCCAGCAGTCCTGCCGGGACAGCGAGAAGAGGAAAACTGTTTTTT	CASSPAGTARRGKLFF
TRBV6-1	TRBD2	many	TRBJ2-3	TGTGCCAGCAGACTAGCGGGAGTCGCAGATACGCAGTATTTT	CASRLAGVADTQYF
TRBV24-1	NA	NA	TRBJ2-2	TGTGCCACCAGTGGGGGGCGACACGCCGCGAACACCGGGGAGCTGTTTTTT	CATSGGRHAANTGELFF
TRBV7-2	TRBD2	many	TRBJ2-3	TGTGCCAGCAGCTTAGGGTCCGGGACTAGCGGGAGGGTAACAGATACGCAGTATTTT	CASSLGSGTSGRVTDTQYF
TRBV9	NA	many	TRBJ1-2	TGTGCCAGCAGCGTAGCCCGGAACTATGGCTACACCTTC	CASSVARNYGYTF
TRBV20-1	TRBD1	many	TRBJ1-5	TGCAGTGCTAGACCGGGACAGGTCAATCAGCCCCAGCATTTT	CSARPGQVNQPQHF
TRBV29-1	TRBD1	many	TRBJ1-2	TGCAGCGTTCCGCCCACAGGGGTTGGTGGCTACACCTTC	CSVPPTGVGGYTF
TRBV29-1	NA	few	TRBJ2-1	TGCAGCGTGGTAGCGGATCTCAATGAGCAGTTCTTC	CSVVADLNEQFF
TRBV28	NA	few	TRBJ1-1	TGTGCCAGCAGTTTTTGGGCGAGGACTGAAGCTTTCTTT	CASSFWARTEAFF
TRBV2	NA	many	TRBJ1-5	TGTGCCAGCCGACGGGGGGCGGGGAAGCCCCAGCATTTT	CASRRGAGKPQHF
TRBV28	NA	many	TRBJ1-1	TGTGCCAGCAGCTCGGGGGTTGAAGCTTTCTTT	CASSSGVEAFF
TRBV29-1	TRBD1	many	TRBJ2-5	TGCAGCGCCGGGACAGGGCAAGAGACCCAGTACTTC	CSAGTGQETQYF
TRBV19	NA	many	TRBJ2-2	TGTGCCAGTAGTACTTTCAGGAGCACCGGGGAGCTGTTTTTT	CASSTFRSTGELFF
TRBV5-1	NA	many	TRBJ1-1	TGCGCCAGCAGCTTGAGAGGCGGAACTGAAGCTTTCTTT	CASSLRGGTEAFF
TRBV5-1	NA	few	TRBJ2-3	TGCGCCAGCAGCTTGTCGTCCGGGACCAAGACCACAGATACGCAGTATTTT	CASSLSSGTKTTDTQYF
TRBV11-2	NA	many	TRBJ2-7	TGTGCCAGCAGCTTAGTACCTGAGGGGCTCTTCTACGAGCAGTACTTC	CASSLVPEGLFYEQYF
TRBV29-1	NA	many	TRBJ1-2	TGCAGCGTCCCGGTCCCATCCTATGGCTACACCTTC	CSVPVPSYGYTF
TRBV20-1	TRBD1	many	TRBJ1-5	TGCAGTGCTAGAGTGACAGGGGCGGGTTATAGCAATCAGCCCCAGCATTTT	CSARVTGAGYSNQPQHF
TRBV27	NA	NA	TRBJ2-4	TGTGCCAGCAGTTTAAGAGGACAACCAAACATTCAGTACTTC	CASSLRGQPNIQYF
TRBV20-1	TRBD2	many	TRBJ2-2	TGCAGTGCTAGAGATCATCGGCGGGAGTGGCGGAGCACCGGGGAGCTGTTTTTT	CSARDHRREWRSTGELFF
TRBV27	NA	many	TRBJ2-5	TGTGCCAGCAGTTCTTGGGTCTATGGGCAAGAGACCCAGTACTTC	CASSSWVYGQETQYF
TRBV5-4	NA	many	TRBJ2-7	TGTGCCAGCAGCAAGGTCCTCGTTGGGGACGAGCAGTACTTC	CASSKVLVGDEQYF
TRBV10-3	NA	NA	TRBJ2-7	TGTGCCATCAGTGAGTCTCCAGGTCACCAGGGAATTGCCGTCGAGCAGTACTTC	CAISESPGHQGIAVEQYF
TRBV19	NA	many	TRBJ1-5	TGTGCCAGTAGACCGGACAGTCCTGATACTTCCAATCAGCCCCAGCATTTT	CASRPDSPDTSNQPQHF
TRBV6-6	NA	many	TRBJ2-2	TGTGCCAGCAGTTTCCCAGGCAGGGAGCTGTTTTTT	CASSFPGRELFF
TRBV6-6	NA	medium-sized	TRBJ1-6	TGTGCCAGTACCCGGGCTGGGGATTCACCCCTCCACTTT	CASTRAGDSPLHF
TRBV4-3	NA	many	TRBJ2-7	TGCGCCAGCAGCCAGGGCCTCACAACCGTGGGGGAGCAGTACTTC	CASSQGLTTVGEQYF
TRBV2	NA	NA	TRBJ1-2	TGTGCCAGCAGTGAATTGGGGGGAGGAAGGTATGGCGACACCTTC	CASSELGGGRYGDTF
TRBV11-2	NA	few	TRBJ2-7	TGTGCCAGCAGCTTTGGACGCCGCCCCGAGCAGTACTTC	CASSFGRRPEQYF
TRBV7-2	TRBD2	many	TRBJ2-3	TGTGCCAGCAGCTTGAGGGCTAGCGGGTCATCAGATACGCAGTATTTT	CASSLRASGSSDTQYF
TRBV14	TRBD2	many	TRBJ2-1	TGTGCCAGCAGCCAAGATGCTCGCGGGGGAGGCTTTTACAATGAGCAGTTCTTC	CASSQDARGGGFYNEQFF
TRBV5-4	NA	many	TRBJ1-2	TGTGCCAGCAGCGGGGGGAGTGGCAGGTCAGCGGTACATGGCTACACCTTC	CASSGGSGRSAVHGYTF
TRBV3-1	NA	many	TRBJ2-7	TGTGCCAGCAGCCAAACATATGGCGAGCAGTACTTC	CASSQTYGEQYF
TRBV4-2	NA	many	TRBJ1-1	TGTGCCAGCAGCGAGGCACCCCTGAACACTGAAGCTTTCTTT	CASSEAPLNTEAFF
TRBV15	TRBD2	many	TRBJ2-4	TGTGCCACCAGCAGTCGTACTAGCGGAACAGCCAAAAACATTCAGTACTTC	CATSSRTSGTAKNIQYF
TRBV28	TRBD2	few	TRBJ2-5	TGTGCCAGCAGCCCTAGCGGGGGGATACAAGAGACCCAGTACTTC	CASSPSGGIQETQYF
TRBV29-1	TRBD1	NA	TRBJ1-4	TGCAGCGCCAGGGACAGTAGAGAAAAACTGTTTTTT	CSARDSREKLFF